The 12 T cell receptor beta chains presented below share a single source sample, sequenced in a study of radiation and T cells in renal cell carcinoma. Noted time point: blood 4 weeks post-SBRT, at nephrectomy. Documented treatment: 15 Gy SBRT to primary tumor, nephrectomy 4 weeks later. This table comes from immunoSEQ multiplex PCR, and its TCRdb copy is limited to in-frame clones, with some not included. The data show some 100,000 clones, roughly 84% seen once. The sample here was blood, taken from a patient whose treatment included radiotherapy and nephrectomy. These TCRs come from a man aged 60 to 75 with renal cell carcinoma.

The V gene is TRBV29-1, the J gene TRBJ2-5, with 8 positions matching TRBD2. Germline V gene data show CDR1 as SQVTM and CDR2 as ANQGSEA. V lost 3 bases to trimming and J lost 4 bases; unmatched junction nucleotides: 1. This CDR3 region has 12 residues. The CDR3 protein is CSVDGRGETQYF. The CDR3 DNA sequence: TGCAGCGTTGACGGGAGGGGAGAGACCCAGTACTTC.

In its sample, this clone was seen once. The chain has TRBV28 and TRBJ2-5, with 9 bases lining up with TRBD1. CDR1 is MDHEN and CDR2 is SYDVKM in the germline V gene. Trimming took 1 base from V and 7 from J; bases not matched to a gene: 10. The CDR3 extends over 16 amino acids. For the CDR3, the DNA is TGTGCCAGCAGTTTATCTGTCCCGGGACAGGGAGGGACCCAGTACTTC. It specifies CASSLSVPGQGGTQYF. The entire variable domain, with the rest obtained from reference TRBV28 and TRBJ2-5, is as follows: DVKVTQSSRYLVKRTGEKVFLECVQDMDHENMFWYRQDPGLGLRLIYFSYDVKMKEKGDIPEGYSVSREKKERFSLILESASTNQTSMYLCASSLSVPGQGGTQYFGPGTRLLVL.

The chain carries TRBV5-1 and TRBJ2-5; 9 bases line up with TRBD1. CDR3 length equals 16 residues. Losses at the gene ends were 0 bases for V and 2 bases for J; bases not matched to a gene: 5. Germline CDR1 is SGHRS and CDR2 is YFSETQ. CDR3 nucleotides: TGCGCCAGCAGCTTGGTACCGGGACAGGGTCAAGAGACCCAGTACTTC. It translates to CASSLVPGQGQETQYF.

This clone occurred once. The V call is TRBV19, the J call TRBJ2-1; 9 bases fit TRBD1. Germline lookup yields CDR1 LNHDA and CDR2 SQIVND (reference sequence). This CDR3 has 15 amino acids. J lost 6 bases, V lost 4 bases, and 7 bases had no gene match. This CDR3 is CASSTNRGLGNEQFF. CDR3 in DNA: TGTGCCAGTAGTACAAACAGGGGGCTGGGCAATGAGCAGTTCTTC.

This clone showed up just a few times. The V gene is TRBV11-3, the J gene TRBJ2-2; possibly TRBD1 or TRBD2 for D (6 bases each). The V end lost 2 bases, the J end lost 7 bases, and 26 bases lay between the germline ends. Germline CDR1 reads SGHNT; CDR2 reads YENEEA. The CDR3 sequence is 19 residues long. CDR3 loop: CASSLREWGARTPFGELFF. The CDR3 bases are TGTGCCAGCAGCTTAAGAGAGTGGGGGGCTAGGACCCCATTCGGGGAGCTGTTTTTT.

The table lists this clone with a count of one. CDR3 sequence (DNA): TGCGCCAGCGCTTCGGAAACCTATGGCTACACCTTC. It specifies CASASETYGYTF. This rearrangement joins TRBV10-2 to TRBJ1-2; D is undetermined. This CDR3 spans 12 amino acids. V lost 8 bases, J lost 4 bases, and 11 bases lay in between. Germline V lookup: CDR1 WSHSY, CDR2 SAAADI.

This chain connects TRBV27 to TRBJ2-7, with D hard to call. Germline CDR1 and CDR2: MNHEY and SMNVEV (reference sequence). The CDR3 sequence is 11 residues long. With 6 bases removed from V and 6 bases from J, the gap between germline ends came to 9 bases. The CDR3 reads CASRTYGEQYF. The CDR3 nucleotides read TGTGCCAGCAGGACCTACGGCGAGCAGTACTTC.

This clone was seen more than once but under ten times. This chain joins TRBV7-9 and TRBJ1-2; D ambiguous. Trimming took 3 bases from V and 5 from J, leaving 10 bases between them. Germline V gives CDR1 SEHNR, CDR2 FQNEAQ (reference sequence). CDR3 length: 13 amino acids. For the CDR3, the DNA is TGTGCCAGCAGCTTTCGGGGAGATTATGGCTACACCTTC. Protein product: CASSFRGDYGYTF.

This clone has more than one count but fewer than ten. This CDR3 is also generated by other DNA sequences in the sample. J is TRBJ2-7 and V is TRBV5-1, with D unresolved. Germline CDR1 reads SGHRS; CDR2 reads YFSETQ. V was shortened by 0 bases and J by 4 bases, with 8 bases between the two germline ends. The CDR3 totals 13 residues. The CDR3 reads CASSLVLGYEQYF. CDR3 DNA: TGCGCCAGCAGCTTGGTTCTCGGTTACGAGCAGTACTTC.

The chain links TRBV11-3 to TRBJ2-1, with TRBD2 matching over 8 bases. CDR1 and CDR2 (germline): SGHNT, YENEEA. V was pared by 3 bases and J by 2 bases, with 6 bases of the junction left unmatched. The CDR3 sequence is 16 residues long. CDR3 nucleotide sequence: TGTGCCAGCAGCTTTAGGGCGGGAGGAACCTACAATGAGCAGTTCTTC. Translation: CASSFRAGGTYNEQFF. The full variable domain, rest sourced from reference TRBV11-3 and TRBJ2-1, is EAGVVQSPRYKIIEKKQPVAFWCNPISGHNTLYWYLQNLGQGPELLIRYENEEAVDDSQLPKDRFSAERLKGVDSTLKIQPAELGDSAVYLCASSFRAGGTYNEQFFGPGTRLTVL.

The table lists this clone with a count of one. V is TRBV18 and J is TRBJ2-2; 7 bases fit TRBD2. The CDR3 length is 15 residues. The V and J ends lost 1 base and 4 bases, in that order; junction bases with no gene match: 3. The germline gives CDR1 KGHSH, CDR2 LQKENI. CDR3 protein: CASSPRGSGTGELFF. In DNA form, the CDR3 reads TGTGCCAGCTCACCACGCGGGAGCGGCACCGGGGAGCTGTTTTTT.

The DNA of the CDR3 is TGTGCCAGCAAGCAGGAGCAGGAGACCCAGTACTTC. Translated, it gives CASKQEQETQYF. The V call is TRBV2, the J call TRBJ2-5, with D unclear. The germline gives CDR1 SNHLY, CDR2 FYNNEI. This CDR3 is 12 amino acids long. Trimming removed 7 bases from V and 5 bases from J, with 11 bases in between.